The entry below gives a single T cell receptor beta chain sequence along with its context. Its antigen is not identified. A much more abundant neighbour one base away suggests this may be a read error. Prepared libraries of TCR beta cDNA carried unique molecular identifiers. The yield from approximately 1 to 10 million T cells was about 500,000 cDNA molecules in total. A single record per CDR3 protein comes from TCRdb applying MiXCR to the PCR reads. The sample contains some 690,000 distinct CDR3 sequences, 59% of which appear only once. Germline-derived CDR1 and CDR2 are SEHNR and FQNEAQ (reference sequence). This CDR3 contains 13 residues. The sample is drawn from a study of post-analysis software for immune sequencing data. Study-wide context: The disease courses spanned relapsing-remitting, secondary progressive and progressive-relapsing forms of multiple sclerosis.

General study findings and limits: Strong co-clustering by F measure linked samples that shared a preparation batch. Controls' normalized Chao1 diversity significantly exceeded that of multiple sclerosis patients. In patients, TRBV5-6, TRBV5-1 and TRBV20-1 belonged to five or six TRBV segments found more frequently than in controls.

The chain is built from TRBV7-9 and TRBJ2-5; D is uncertain. The end of the DNA fits TRBJ2-7 better, so the J call may be wrong. The sequence derives from a girl aged 2-15 years with multiple sclerosis. The sequencing sample was made of blood. CDR3 DNA sequence: TGTGCCAGCGGCTTAGTAGGCTCCCACGAGCAGTACTTC. Encoded protein: CASGLVGSHEQYF.